Shown below are 20 T cell receptor beta chains from a single sample sequenced in a study of T cells in Graves' hyperthyroidism and ophthalmopathy. Researchers took RNA transcripts and amplified the TCR beta CDR3 regions from them. The study used the HTBI primer set for a first-round RT-PCR of the TCR CDR3. From the multiplex PCR reads, TCRdb called clonotypes with MiXCR, one entry per CDR3 protein. The sample records around 760,000 distinct CDR3 sequences, over 35% being singletons. Sequenced sample: blood. The receptors originated from a woman between 35 and 50 years old with Graves' hyperthyroidism.

As concerns this clonotype: The junction departs from the called germline gene at one end, perhaps through a read error. V is TRBV7-4 and J is TRBJ2-7, with 10 bases that match TRBD1. CDR3 size: 10 residues. The germline V gene encodes CDR1 SGHVT and CDR2 SQSDAQ. CDR3 sequence (DNA): TGTGCCAGCAGCCTAGGGACAGGGGTCTTC. Translation: CASSLGTGVF.

Many counts were recorded for this clonotype. The V and J genes are TRBV19 and TRBJ2-7; tentatively, D is TRBD1 (6 bases). Germline CDR1 and CDR2: LNHDA and SQIVND (reference sequence). V was clipped by 8 bases and J by 5 bases, with 16 bases between them. The CDR3 is 13 residues long. The CDR3 reads CASSAGAVNEQYF. The CDR3 region has the DNA TGTGCCAGTTCCGCAGGGGCAGTCAACGAGCAGTACTTC.

This clonotype was picked up many times. The chain combines TRBV19 with TRBJ1-2, with D perhaps matching TRBD1 (6 bases). This CDR3 has 16 amino acids. The ends were cut back, 0 bases at V and 8 bases at J, with 19 bases in the middle. Germline V lookup: CDR1 LNHDA, CDR2 SQIVND (reference sequence). This CDR3 is CASSIDHARRGKGYTF. The CDR3 nucleotides are TGTGCCAGTAGTATAGATCACGCCCGGAGGGGGAAGGGCTACACCTTC.

This clonotype has ten or more counts. The rearrangement joins TRBV24-1 to TRBJ1-5; a weak D match, TRBD1 (6 bases). Germline CDR1 is KGHDR and CDR2 is SFDVKD. V lost 5 bases and J 0 bases, leaving 13 bases between the germline ends. This CDR3 region has 16 residues. Here the CDR3 reads CATSGPTGASNQPQHF. Written as DNA, the CDR3 is TGTGCCACCAGTGGCCCGACAGGAGCTAGCAATCAGCCCCAGCATTTT.

This clonotype was recorded at least ten times. CDR3 coding DNA: TGTGCCAGCCGTCCTCGAGACAGGGGGTTTAACACCGGGGAGCTGTTTTTT. It translates to CASRPRDRGFNTGELFF. V gene TRBV25-1 combines with J gene TRBJ2-2, with 9 bases aligning to TRBD1. J gave up 2 bases and V 8 bases, and 12 bases lay outside the gene matches. The CDR3 contains 17 residues. Germline values: CDR1 MGHDK, CDR2 SYGVNS.

This clonotype turned up a few times. J is TRBJ1-5 and V is TRBV28, with 7 bases identical to TRBD1. Unmatched junction bases numbered 7, after V lost 5 bases and J lost 3 bases. The germline CDR1 and CDR2 sequences are MDHEN and SYDVKM. This CDR3 contains 15 residues. This CDR3 reads CASSGGQRINQPQHF. DNA for the CDR3: TGTGCCAGCAGTGGGGGACAGCGCATCAATCAGCCCCAGCATTTT.

This clonotype was found once. The chain has TRBV7-2 and TRBJ2-7; D is undetermined. Germline lookup yields CDR1 SGHTA and CDR2 FQGNSA. CDR3 length: 12 residues. V lost 6 bases and J lost 9, with 15 bases in between. CDR3 sequence: CASSNSTDGQYF. CDR3 nucleotide sequence: TGTGCCAGCAGTAACTCGACCGACGGGCAGTACTTC.

This clonotype was recorded once. The junction departs from the called germline gene at one end, perhaps through a read error. The V and J genes are TRBV19 and TRBJ1-4; 7 bases agree with TRBD1. CDR3 size: 16 residues. CDR1 and CDR2 from the germline V gene are LNHDA and SQIVND (reference sequence). CDR3: CASSQEAGGGGEKLFF. CDR3 coding DNA: TGCGCCAGCAGCCAAGAGGCAGGGGGGGGTGGGGAAAAACTGTTTTTT.

The J gene is TRBJ2-5, the V gene TRBV6-5, with 10 bases that match TRBD1. Per germline, CDR1 MNHEY and CDR2 SVGAGI. With V trimmed by 4 bases and J by 5 bases, 10 bases remained unmatched. CDR3 length: 16 amino acids. CDR3 in amino acids: CASSWWTGGSGETQYF. CDR3 nucleotide sequence: TGTGCCAGCAGTTGGTGGACAGGGGGTAGCGGGGAGACCCAGTACTTC.

This clonotype showed up many times. The J gene is TRBJ1-6, the V gene TRBV5-6; D ambiguous. CDR3 length equals 14 residues. The germline gives CDR1 SGHDT, CDR2 YYEEEE. Between the trimmed V and J ends, which lost 1 base and 8 bases, there was a span of 10 bases. The CDR3 DNA is TGTGCCAGCAGCTTGTGGACGGCCGATTCACCCCTCCACTTT. This encodes CASSLWTADSPLHF.

This chain uses TRBV20-1 with TRBJ2-2; 8 bases map to TRBD2. The CDR3 is 16 residues long. V shed 8 bases and J 3 bases; nucleotides not matched to a gene: 14. The germline gives CDR1 DFQATT, CDR2 SNEGSKA (reference sequence). In DNA, the CDR3 is TGCAGTTTCCCCGGAAGCGGGAGTTCGGACACCGGGGAGCTGTTTTTT. It encodes CSFPGSGSSDTGELFF.

The chain couples TRBV4-2 to TRBJ1-2; 10 bases line up with TRBD1. Per germline, CDR1 LGHNA and CDR2 YNFKEQ. V trimming: 3 bases; J trimming: 3 bases; junction bases outside the gene matches: 16. This CDR3 comprises 19 residues. CDR3 region: CASSHGRTGGRDGDYGYTF. CDR3 in DNA: TGTGCCAGCAGCCACGGAAGGACAGGGGGACGGGACGGCGACTATGGCTACACCTTC.

This clonotype was seen only a few times. At one of its ends the junction is not consistent with the germline gene, which may arise from a read error. The chain is built from TRBV6-5 and TRBJ1-2; 7 nucleotides match TRBD1. The V gene's germline CDR1 is MNHEY and CDR2 SVGAGI. The CDR3 loop spans 14 amino acids. CDR3 loop: CVSSLATGNYGYTF. The CDR3 DNA reads as TGTGTCAGCAGTTTAGCGACAGGGAACTATGGCTACACCTTC.

The V call is TRBV10-3, the J call TRBJ1-1; 8 bases agree with TRBD1. The CDR3 consists of 18 residues. Germline CDR1 is ENHRY and CDR2 is SYGVKD. V gave up 4 bases and J gave up 2 bases; unmatched junction bases: 15. CDR3 in amino acids: CAISVGPGQGSTNTEAFF. The CDR3 DNA is TGTGCCATCAGTGTCGGTCCTGGACAGGGTTCCACAAACACTGAAGCTTTCTTT.

This clonotype occurred a few times. The J gene is TRBJ1-5, the V gene TRBV28; the match to TRBD1 covers 10 bases. V dropped 6 bases and J dropped 6; count of bases not matched to a gene: 5. This CDR3 has 14 residues. Per germline, CDR1 MDHEN and CDR2 SYDVKM. The CDR3 DNA reads as TGTGCCAGCAGGATGACAGGGGGCGGTCAGCCCCAGCATTTT. This sequence encodes CASRMTGGGQPQHF.

This clonotype was observed at least ten times. V and J are TRBV12-3 or TRBV12-4 and TRBJ1-1, with D unresolved. The CDR3 has 13 amino acids. Trimming stripped 4 bases from V and 0 bases from J, with 6 bases between. As DNA, the CDR3 is TGTGCCAGCAGTTCAATGCTGAACACTGAAGCTTTCTTT. Translating gives CASSSMLNTEAFF.

The chain joins TRBV14 to TRBJ1-3; D call uncertain. CDR3 length: 14 residues. Germline V gene sequence: CDR1 SGHDN, CDR2 FVKESK. Trimming stripped 10 bases from V and 3 bases from J, with 16 bases between. In nucleotides, the CDR3 is TGTGCCAACGTCTTCCGCGAGGGTGGAAACACCATATATTTT. It yields the protein CANVFREGGNTIYF.

This clonotype was recorded at least ten times. V and J are TRBV6-5 and TRBJ2-6, with D maybe TRBD2 (6 bases). CDR3 length: 15 residues. Per the germline V gene, CDR1 is MNHEY and CDR2 is SVGAGI. Trimming stripped 2 bases from V and 2 bases from J, with 7 bases between. CDR3 nucleotide sequence: TGTGCCAGCAGTTACGCGGGACCTGGGGCCAACGTCCTGACTTTC. It translates to CASSYAGPGANVLTF.

This clonotype was recorded many times. The V gene is TRBV9, the J gene TRBJ2-7; D perhaps matches TRBD2 (6 bases). The germline gives CDR1 SGDLS, CDR2 YYNGEE. The ends were cut back, 0 bases at V and 5 bases at J, with 9 bases in the middle. This CDR3 has 13 residues. The CDR3 bases are TGTGCCAGCAGCGTAGAACCGGGAGACGAGCAGTACTTC. Translating it yields CASSVEPGDEQYF.

This chain uses TRBV24-1 with TRBJ2-5, with 11 nucleotides matching TRBD1. Germline-derived CDR1 and CDR2 are KGHDR and SFDVKD. The CDR3 is made up of 14 amino acids. The CDR3 sequence: CARVRDRGLETQYF. CDR3 bases: TGTGCTAGAGTCCGGGACAGGGGGTTAGAGACCCAGTACTTC.